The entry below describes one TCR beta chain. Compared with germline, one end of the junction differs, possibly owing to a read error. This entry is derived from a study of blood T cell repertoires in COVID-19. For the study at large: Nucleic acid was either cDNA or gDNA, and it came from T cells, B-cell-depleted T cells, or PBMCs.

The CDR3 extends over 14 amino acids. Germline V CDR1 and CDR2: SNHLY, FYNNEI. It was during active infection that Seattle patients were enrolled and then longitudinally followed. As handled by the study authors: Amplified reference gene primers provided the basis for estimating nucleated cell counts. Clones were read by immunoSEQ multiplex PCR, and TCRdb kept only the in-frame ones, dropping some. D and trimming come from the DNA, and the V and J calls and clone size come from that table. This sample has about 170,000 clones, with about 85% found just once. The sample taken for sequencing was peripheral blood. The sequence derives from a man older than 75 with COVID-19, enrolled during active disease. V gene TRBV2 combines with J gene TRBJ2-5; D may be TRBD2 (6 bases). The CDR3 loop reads CASREEAGRETQYF. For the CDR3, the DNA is TGTGCCAGCAGGGAAGAGGCGGGGCGGGAGACCCAGTACTTC.